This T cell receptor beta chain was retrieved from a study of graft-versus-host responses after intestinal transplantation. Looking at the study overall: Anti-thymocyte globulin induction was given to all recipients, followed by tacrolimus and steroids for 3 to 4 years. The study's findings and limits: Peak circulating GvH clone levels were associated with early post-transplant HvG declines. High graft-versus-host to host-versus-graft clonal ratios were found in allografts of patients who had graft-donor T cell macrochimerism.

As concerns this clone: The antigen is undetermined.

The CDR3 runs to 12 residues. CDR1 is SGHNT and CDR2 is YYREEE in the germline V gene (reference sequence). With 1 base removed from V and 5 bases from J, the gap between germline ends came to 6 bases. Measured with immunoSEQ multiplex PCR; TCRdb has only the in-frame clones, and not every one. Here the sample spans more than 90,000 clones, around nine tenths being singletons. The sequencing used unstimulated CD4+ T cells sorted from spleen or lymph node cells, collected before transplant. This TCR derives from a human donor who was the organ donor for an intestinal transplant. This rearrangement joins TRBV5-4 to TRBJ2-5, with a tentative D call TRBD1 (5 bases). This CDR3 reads CASSLKGETQYF. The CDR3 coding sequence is TGTGCCAGCAGCTTGAAGGGGGAGACCCAGTACTTC.